This T cell receptor beta chain was recovered during a study of cytomegalovirus exposure and HLA in healthy donors. Trimming took 8 bases from V and 5 from J; bases not matched to a gene: 5. CDR3 size: 13 residues. Germline assignment: CDR1 WSHSY and CDR2 SAAADI. PCR amplification relied on 60 Vbeta primers (plus 13 Jbeta primers). Produced via immunoSEQ multiplex PCR; TCRdb's table is partial and in-frame only. The sample yields about 150,000 clones, around 80% seen once. Unrecorded immune exposures were likely, despite nominal health at sampling. This TCR derives from a man in his forties in good health and CMV-seropositive. Sequenced: PBMCs. The chain is built from TRBV10-2 and TRBJ2-1; the match to TRBD2 covers 8 bases. CDR3 sequence reads: CASSLAEDNEQFF. CDR3 sequence (DNA): TGCGCCAGCTCACTAGCGGAAGACAATGAGCAGTTCTTC.